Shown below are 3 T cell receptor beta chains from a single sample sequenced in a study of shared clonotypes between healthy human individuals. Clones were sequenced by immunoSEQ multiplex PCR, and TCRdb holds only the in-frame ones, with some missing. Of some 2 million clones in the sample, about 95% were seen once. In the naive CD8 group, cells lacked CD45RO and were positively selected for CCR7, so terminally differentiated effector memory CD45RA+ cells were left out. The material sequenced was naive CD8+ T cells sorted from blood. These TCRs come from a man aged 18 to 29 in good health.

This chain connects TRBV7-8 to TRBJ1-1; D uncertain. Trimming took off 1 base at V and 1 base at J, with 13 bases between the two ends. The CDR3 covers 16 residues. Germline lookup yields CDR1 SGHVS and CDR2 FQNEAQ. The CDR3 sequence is CASSLVHWAENTEAFF. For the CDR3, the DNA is TGTGCCAGCAGCTTAGTCCATTGGGCGGAGAACACTGAAGCTTTCTTT.

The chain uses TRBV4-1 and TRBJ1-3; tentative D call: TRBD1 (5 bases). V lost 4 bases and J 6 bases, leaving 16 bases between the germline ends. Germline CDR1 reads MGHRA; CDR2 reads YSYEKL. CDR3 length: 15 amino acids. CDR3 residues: CASSPQYPQENTIYF. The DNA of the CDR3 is TGCGCCAGCAGCCCACAATACCCACAGGAAAACACCATATATTTT.

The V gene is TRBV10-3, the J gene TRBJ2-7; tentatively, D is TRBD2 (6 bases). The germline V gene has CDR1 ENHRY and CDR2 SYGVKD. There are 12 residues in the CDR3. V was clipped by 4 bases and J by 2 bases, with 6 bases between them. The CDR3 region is CAISGGAYEQYF. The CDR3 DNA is TGTGCCATCAGTGGGGGGGCCTACGAGCAGTACTTC.